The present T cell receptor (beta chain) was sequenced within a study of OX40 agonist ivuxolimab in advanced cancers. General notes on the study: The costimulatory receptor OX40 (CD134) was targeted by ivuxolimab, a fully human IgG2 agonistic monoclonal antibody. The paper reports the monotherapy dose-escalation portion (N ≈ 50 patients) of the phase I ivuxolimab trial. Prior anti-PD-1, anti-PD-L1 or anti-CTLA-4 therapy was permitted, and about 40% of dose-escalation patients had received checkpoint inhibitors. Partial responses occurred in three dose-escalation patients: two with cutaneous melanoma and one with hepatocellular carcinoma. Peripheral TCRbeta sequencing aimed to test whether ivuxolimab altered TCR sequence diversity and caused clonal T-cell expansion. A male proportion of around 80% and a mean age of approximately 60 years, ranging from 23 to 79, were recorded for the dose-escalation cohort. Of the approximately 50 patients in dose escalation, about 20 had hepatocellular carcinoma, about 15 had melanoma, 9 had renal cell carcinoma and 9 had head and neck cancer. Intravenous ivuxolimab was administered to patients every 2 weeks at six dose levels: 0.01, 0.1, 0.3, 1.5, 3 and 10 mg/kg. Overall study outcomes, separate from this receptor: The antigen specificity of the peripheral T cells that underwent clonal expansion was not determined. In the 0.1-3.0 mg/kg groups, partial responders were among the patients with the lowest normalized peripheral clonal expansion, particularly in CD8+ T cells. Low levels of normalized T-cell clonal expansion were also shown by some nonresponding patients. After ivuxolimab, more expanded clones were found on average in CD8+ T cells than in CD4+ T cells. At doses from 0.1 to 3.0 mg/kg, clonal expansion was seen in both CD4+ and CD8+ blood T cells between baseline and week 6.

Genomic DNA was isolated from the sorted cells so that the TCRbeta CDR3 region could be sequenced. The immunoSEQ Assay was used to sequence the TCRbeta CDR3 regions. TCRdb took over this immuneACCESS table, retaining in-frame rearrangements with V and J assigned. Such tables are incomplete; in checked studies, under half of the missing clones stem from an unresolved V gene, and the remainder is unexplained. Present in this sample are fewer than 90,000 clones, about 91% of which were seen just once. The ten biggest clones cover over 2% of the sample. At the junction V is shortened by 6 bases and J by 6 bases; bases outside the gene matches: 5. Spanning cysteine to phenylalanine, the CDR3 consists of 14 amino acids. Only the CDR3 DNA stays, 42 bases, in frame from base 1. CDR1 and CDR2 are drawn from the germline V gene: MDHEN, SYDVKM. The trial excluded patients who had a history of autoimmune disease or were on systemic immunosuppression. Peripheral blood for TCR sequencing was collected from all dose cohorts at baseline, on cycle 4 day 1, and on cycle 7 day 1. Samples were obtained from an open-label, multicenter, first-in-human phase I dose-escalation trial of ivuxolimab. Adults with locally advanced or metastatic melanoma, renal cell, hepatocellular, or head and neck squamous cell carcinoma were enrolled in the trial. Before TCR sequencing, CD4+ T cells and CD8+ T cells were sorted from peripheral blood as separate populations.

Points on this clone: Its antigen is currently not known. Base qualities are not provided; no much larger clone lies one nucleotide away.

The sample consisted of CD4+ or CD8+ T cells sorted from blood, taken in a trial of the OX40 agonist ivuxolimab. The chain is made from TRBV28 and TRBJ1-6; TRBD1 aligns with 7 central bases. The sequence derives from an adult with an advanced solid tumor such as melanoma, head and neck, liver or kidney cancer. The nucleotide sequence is TGTGCCAGCAGCCTCGGGACAGCTAATTCACCCCTCCACTTT. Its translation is CASSLGTANSPLHF.